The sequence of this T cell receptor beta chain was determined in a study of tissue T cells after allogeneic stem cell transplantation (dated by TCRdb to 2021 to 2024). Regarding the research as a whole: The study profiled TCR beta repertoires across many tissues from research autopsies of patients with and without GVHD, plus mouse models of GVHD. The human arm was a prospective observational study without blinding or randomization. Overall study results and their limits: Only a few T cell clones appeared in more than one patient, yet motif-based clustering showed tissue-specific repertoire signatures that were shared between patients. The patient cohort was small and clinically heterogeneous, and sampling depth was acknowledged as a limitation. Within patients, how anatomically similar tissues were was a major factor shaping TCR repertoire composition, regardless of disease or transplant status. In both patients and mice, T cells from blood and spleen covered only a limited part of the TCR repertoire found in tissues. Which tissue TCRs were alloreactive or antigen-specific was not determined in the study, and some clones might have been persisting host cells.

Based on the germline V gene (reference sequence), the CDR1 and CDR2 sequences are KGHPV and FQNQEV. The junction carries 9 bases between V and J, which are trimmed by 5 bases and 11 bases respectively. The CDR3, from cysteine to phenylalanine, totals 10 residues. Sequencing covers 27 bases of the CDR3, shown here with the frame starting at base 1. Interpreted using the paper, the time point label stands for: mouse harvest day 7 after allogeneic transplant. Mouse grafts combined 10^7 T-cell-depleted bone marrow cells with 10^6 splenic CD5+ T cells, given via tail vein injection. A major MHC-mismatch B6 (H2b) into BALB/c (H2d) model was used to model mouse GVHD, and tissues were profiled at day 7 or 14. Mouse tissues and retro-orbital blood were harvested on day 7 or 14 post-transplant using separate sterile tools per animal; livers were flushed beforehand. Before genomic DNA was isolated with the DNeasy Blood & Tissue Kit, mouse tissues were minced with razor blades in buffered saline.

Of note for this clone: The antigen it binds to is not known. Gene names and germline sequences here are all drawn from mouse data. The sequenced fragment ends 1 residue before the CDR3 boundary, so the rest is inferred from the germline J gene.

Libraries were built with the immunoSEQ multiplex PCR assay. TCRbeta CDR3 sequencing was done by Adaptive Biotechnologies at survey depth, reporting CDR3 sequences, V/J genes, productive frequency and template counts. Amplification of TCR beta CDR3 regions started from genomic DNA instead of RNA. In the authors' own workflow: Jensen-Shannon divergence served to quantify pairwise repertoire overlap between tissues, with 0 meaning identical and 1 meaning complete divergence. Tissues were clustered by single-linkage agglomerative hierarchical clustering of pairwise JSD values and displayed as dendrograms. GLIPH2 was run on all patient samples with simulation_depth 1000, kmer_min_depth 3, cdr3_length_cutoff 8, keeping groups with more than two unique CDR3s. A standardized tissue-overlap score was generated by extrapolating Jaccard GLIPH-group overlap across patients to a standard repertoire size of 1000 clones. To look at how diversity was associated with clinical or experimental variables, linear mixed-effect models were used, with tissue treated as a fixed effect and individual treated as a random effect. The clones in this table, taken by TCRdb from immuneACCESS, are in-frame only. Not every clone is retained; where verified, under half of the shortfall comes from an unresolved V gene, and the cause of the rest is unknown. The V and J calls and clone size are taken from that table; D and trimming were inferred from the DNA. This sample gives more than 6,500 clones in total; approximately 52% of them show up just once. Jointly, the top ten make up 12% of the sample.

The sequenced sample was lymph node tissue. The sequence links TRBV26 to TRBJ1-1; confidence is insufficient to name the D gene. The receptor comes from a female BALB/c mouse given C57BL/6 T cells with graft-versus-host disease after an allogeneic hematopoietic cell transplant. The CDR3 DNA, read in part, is TGTGCCAGCAGTGGGGAGCGGGTCTTC. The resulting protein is CASSGERVF. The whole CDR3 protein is CASSGERVFF.